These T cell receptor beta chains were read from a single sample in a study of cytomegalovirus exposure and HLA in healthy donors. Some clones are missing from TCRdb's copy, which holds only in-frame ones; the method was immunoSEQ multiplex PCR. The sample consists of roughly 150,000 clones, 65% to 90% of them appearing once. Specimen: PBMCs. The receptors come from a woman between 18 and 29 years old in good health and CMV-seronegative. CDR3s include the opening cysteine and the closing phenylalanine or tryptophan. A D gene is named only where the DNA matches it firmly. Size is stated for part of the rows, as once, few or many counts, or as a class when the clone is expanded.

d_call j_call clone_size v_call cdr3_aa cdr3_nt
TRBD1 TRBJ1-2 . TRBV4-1 CASSQGAGQTYGYTF TGCGCCAGCAGCCAAGGCGCGGGACAGACCTATGGCTACACCTTC
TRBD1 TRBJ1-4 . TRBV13 CASSPRTGYEKLFF TGTGCCAGCAGCCCCCGGACAGGTTATGAAAAACTGTTTTTT
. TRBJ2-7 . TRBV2 CASSERGLSYEQYF TGTGCCAGCAGCGAACGAGGGCTTTCCTACGAGCAGTACTTC
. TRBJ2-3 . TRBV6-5 CASSYRSVDTQYF TGTGCCAGCAGTTACCGGTCCGTTGATACGCAGTATTTT
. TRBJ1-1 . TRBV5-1 CASSFLQTGSEAFF TGCGCCAGCAGCTTTTTACAGACGGGAAGTGAAGCTTTCTTT
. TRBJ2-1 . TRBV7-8 CASSLFEGGEQFF TGTGCCAGCAGCTTATTCGAAGGAGGAGAGCAGTTCTTC
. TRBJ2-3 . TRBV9 CASSVGTLQITDTQYF TGTGCCAGCAGCGTAGGGACTTTACAAATCACAGATACGCAGTATTTT
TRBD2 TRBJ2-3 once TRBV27 CASTLAGAPPTDTQYF TGTGCCAGTACATTAGCGGGAGCCCCTCCGACAGATACGCAGTATTTT
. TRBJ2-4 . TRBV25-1 CASSRGNLAKNIQYF TGTGCCAGCTCCAGGGGAAACCTAGCCAAAAACATTCAGTACTTC
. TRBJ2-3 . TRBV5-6 CASSSRILTDTQYF TGTGCCAGCAGCTCCAGGATACTCACAGATACGCAGTATTTT
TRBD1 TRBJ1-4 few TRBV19 CASSTTGGVFGKLFF TGTGCCAGTAGTACGACAGGGGGCGTCTTCGGGAAACTGTTTTTT
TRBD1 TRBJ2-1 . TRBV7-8 CASSRDRANEQFF TGTGCCAGCAGTCGTGACAGGGCCAATGAGCAGTTCTTC
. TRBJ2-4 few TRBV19 CASSAYREGGIQYF TGTGCCAGTAGTGCCTACAGGGAGGGTGGTATTCAGTACTTC
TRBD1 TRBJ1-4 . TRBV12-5 CASGLVRQGIRTNEKLFF TGTGCTAGTGGTTTGGTAAGACAGGGAATTAGGACTAATGAAAAACTGTTTTTT
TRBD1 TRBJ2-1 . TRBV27 CASSLEGTVHNEQFF TGTGCCAGCAGTTTAGAAGGGACAGTACACAATGAGCAGTTCTTC